This T cell receptor (beta chain) was sequenced for a study of technical replicates of blood from several donors. Assay used: immunoSEQ multiplex PCR; TCRdb lists only in-frame clones, some missing. This table has 70,000 to 95,000 clones, approximately 95% appearing once. This clone has only one observation. Sequenced: T cells isolated from PBMCs. This clonotype was obtained from a human donor in good health.

The CDR3 nucleotides are TGTGCCAGCTCACGGTTAGAGGGGGCCCCTGAAGCTTTCTTT. This gives the protein CASSRLEGAPEAFF. The chain combines TRBV18 with TRBJ1-1; 7 bases are shared with TRBD1. The germline V gene has CDR1 KGHSH and CDR2 LQKENI. This CDR3 has 14 residues. V dropped 4 bases and J dropped 6; count of bases not matched to a gene: 8.